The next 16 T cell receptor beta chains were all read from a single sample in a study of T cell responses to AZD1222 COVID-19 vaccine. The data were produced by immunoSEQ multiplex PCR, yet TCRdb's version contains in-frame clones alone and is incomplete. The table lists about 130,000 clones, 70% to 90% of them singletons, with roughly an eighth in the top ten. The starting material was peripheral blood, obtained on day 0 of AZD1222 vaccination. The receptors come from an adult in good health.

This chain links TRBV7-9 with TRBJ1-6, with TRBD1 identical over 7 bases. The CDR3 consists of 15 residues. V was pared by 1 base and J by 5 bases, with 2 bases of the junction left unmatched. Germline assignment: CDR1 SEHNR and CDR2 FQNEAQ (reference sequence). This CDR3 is CASSLGDRDNSPLHF. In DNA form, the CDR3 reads TGTGCCAGCAGCTTAGGGGACAGAGATAATTCACCCCTCCACTTT.

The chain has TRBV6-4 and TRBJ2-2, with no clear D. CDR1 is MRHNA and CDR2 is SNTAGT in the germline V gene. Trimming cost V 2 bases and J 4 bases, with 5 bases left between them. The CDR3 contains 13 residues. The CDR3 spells CASSDQLTGELFF. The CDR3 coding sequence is TGTGCCAGCAGTGACCAACTCACCGGGGAGCTGTTTTTT.

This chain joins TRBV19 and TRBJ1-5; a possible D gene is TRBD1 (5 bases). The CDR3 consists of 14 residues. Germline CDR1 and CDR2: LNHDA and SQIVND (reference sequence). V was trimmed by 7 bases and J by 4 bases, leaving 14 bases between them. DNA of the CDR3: TGTGCCAGTAAGCCGACAGAGACGAATCAGCCCCAGCATTTT. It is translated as CASKPTETNQPQHF. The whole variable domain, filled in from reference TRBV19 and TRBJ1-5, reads DGGITQSPKYLFRKEGQNVTLSCEQNLNHDAMYWYRQDPGQGLRLIYYSQIVNDFQKGDIAEGYSVSREKKESFPLTVTSAQKNPTAFYLCASKPTETNQPQHFGDGTRLSIL.

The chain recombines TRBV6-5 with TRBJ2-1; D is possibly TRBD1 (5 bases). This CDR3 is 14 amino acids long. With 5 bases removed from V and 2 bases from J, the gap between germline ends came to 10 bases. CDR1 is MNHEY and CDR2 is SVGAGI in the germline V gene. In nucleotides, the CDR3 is TGTGCCAGCAGTCGAAGGGGTCCCTACAATGAGCAGTTCTTC. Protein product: CASSRRGPYNEQFF.

The CDR3 region has the DNA TGTGCCAGCAGCCGTTCGACAGGCTACGAGCAGTACTTC. Translated: CASSRSTGYEQYF. This chain joins TRBV6-5 and TRBJ2-7, with D perhaps TRBD1 (6 bases). Germline CDR1 reads MNHEY; CDR2 reads SVGAGI. With 6 bases removed from V and 3 bases from J, the gap between germline ends came to 12 bases. The CDR3 totals 13 residues.

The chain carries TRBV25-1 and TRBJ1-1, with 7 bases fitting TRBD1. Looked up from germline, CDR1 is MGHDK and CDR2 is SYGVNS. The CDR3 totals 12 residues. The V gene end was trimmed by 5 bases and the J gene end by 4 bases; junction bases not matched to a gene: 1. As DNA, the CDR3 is TGTGCCAGCAGTTCAGGGGGCACTGAAGCTTTCTTT. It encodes CASSSGGTEAFF.

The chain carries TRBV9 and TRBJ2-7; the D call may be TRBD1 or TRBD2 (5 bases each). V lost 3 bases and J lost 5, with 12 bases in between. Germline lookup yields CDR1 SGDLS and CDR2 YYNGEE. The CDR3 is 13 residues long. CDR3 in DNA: TGTGCCAGCAGCGGGGGACCGGCCGACGAGCAGTACTTC. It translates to CASSGGPADEQYF.

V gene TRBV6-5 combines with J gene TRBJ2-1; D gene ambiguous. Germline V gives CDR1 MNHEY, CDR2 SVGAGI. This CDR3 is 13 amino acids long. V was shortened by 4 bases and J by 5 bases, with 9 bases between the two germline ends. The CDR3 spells CASSSDFDNEQFF. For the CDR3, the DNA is TGTGCCAGCAGTTCTGACTTCGACAATGAGCAGTTCTTC.

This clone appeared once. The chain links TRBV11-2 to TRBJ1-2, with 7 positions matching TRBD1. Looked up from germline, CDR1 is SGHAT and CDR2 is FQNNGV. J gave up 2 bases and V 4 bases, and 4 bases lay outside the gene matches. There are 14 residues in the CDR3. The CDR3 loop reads CASSWGGGNYGYTF. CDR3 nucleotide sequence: TGTGCCAGCAGCTGGGGAGGGGGCAACTATGGCTACACCTTC.

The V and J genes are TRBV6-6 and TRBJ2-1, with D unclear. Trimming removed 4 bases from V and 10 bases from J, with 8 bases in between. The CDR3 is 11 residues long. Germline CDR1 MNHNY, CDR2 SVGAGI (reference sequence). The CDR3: CASSLAKEQFF. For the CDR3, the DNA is TGTGCCAGCAGTTTAGCTAAAGAGCAGTTCTTC.

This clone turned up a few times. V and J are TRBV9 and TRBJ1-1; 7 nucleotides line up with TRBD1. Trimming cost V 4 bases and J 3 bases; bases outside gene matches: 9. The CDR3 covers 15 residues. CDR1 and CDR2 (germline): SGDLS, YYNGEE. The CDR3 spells CASSPRQGAYTEAFF. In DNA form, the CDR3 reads TGTGCCAGCAGCCCCAGACAGGGTGCGTACACTGAAGCTTTCTTT.

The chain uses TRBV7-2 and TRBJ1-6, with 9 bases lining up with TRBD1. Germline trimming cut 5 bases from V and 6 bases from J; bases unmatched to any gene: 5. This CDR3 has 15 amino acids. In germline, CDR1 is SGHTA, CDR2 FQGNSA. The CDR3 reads CASSRTGDGNSPLHF. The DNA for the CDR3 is TGTGCCAGCAGCAGGACAGGGGATGGTAATTCACCCCTCCACTTT.

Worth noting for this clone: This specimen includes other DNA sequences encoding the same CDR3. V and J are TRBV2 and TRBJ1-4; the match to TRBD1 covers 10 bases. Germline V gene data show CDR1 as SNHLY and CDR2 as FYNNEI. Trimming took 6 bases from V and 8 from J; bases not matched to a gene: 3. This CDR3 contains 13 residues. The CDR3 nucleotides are TGTGCCAGCAGACGGGACAGGGGCGAAAAACTGTTTTTT. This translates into CASRRDRGEKLFF.

DNA for the CDR3: TGTGCCAGCTCAGGACAGGGCAAGATCTCTGAAGCTTTCTTT. This gives the protein CASSGQGKISEAFF. The gene calls are TRBV19 and TRBJ1-1; 8 bases line up with TRBD1. Losses at the gene ends were 9 bases for V and 6 bases for J; bases not matched to a gene: 12. This CDR3 region has 14 residues. Germline V lookup: CDR1 LNHDA, CDR2 SQIVND (reference sequence). Variable domain in full (rest from reference TRBV19 and TRBJ1-1): DGGITQSPKYLFRKEGQNVTLSCEQNLNHDAMYWYRQDPGQGLRLIYYSQIVNDFQKGDIAEGYSVSREKKESFPLTVTSAQKNPTAFYLCASSGQGKISEAFFGQGTRLTVV.

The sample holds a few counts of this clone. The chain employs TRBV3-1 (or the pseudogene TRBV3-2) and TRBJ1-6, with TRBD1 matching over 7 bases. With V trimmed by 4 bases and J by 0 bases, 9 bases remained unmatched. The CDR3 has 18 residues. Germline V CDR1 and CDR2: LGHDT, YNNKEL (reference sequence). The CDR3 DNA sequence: TGTGCCAGCAGCCCCTGGACAGGCTCGAGCTCCTATAATTCACCCCTCCACTTT. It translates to CASSPWTGSSSYNSPLHF.

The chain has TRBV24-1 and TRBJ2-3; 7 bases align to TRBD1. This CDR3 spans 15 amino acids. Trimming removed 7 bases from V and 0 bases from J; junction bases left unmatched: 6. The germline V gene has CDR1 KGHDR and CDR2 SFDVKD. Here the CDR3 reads CATRVGGASTDTQYF. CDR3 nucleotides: TGTGCCACCAGGGTAGGGGGCGCAAGCACAGATACGCAGTATTTT.